There are a few counts of the clone carrying this TCR beta chain. This entry is derived from a study of T-cell reconstitution after alpha-beta-depleted transplantation in children. V trimming: 8 bases; J trimming: 8 bases; junction bases outside the gene matches: 6. Germline loops: CDR1 SGHTA, CDR2 FQGNSA. This CDR3 is built from 13 residues. Molecular barcoding with unique molecular identifiers was used for the TCRbeta library. TCRdb processed the PCR reads anew with MiXCR; each CDR3 protein has one entry. The sample has some 500,000 distinct CDR3 sequences; about 17% are singletons. V usage is TRBV7-2 and J usage is TRBJ2-2, with TRBD1 identical over 9 bases. The origin of this receptor is a human donor who donated a stem cell graft to a child with acute lymphoblastic leukemia. The specimen comprised PBMCs from the stem cell graft donor, sampled from the stem cell graft. The CDR3 DNA is TGTGCCAGCTACAGGGGGCTAAAGGGGGAGCTGTTTTTT. Amino acids: CASYRGLKGELFF.